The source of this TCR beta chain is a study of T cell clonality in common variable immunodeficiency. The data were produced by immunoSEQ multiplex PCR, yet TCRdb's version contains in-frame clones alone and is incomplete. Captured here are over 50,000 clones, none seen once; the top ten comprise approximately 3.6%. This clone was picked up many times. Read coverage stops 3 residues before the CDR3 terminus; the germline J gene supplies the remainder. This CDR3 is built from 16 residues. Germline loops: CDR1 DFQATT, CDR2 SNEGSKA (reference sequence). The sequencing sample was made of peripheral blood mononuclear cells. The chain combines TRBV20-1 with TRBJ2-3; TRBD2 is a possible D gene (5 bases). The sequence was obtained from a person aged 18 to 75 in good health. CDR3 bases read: TGCAGTGCTAGTTTCGGGGATTGGAGTACGGGTCAGCCG. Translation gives CSASFGDWSTGQP. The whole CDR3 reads CSASFGDWSTGQPQYF.